These 10 T cell receptor beta chains were all obtained from the same sample, sequenced in a study of blood T cell repertoires in COVID-19. TCRdb's table, derived via immunoSEQ multiplex PCR, lists solely in-frame clones and lacks some. The data contain about 100,000 clones, approximately 90% of them singletons. The sequenced sample consisted of peripheral blood. The source of these receptors is a man aged 50-60 years with active COVID-19.

This clone was counted between two and nine times. The CDR3 protein is CASSSNQHHEQYF. In DNA, the CDR3 is TGTGCCAGCAGCTCAAACCAACACCACGAGCAGTACTTC. This chain joins TRBV7-7 and TRBJ2-7; no reliable D call. Germline V gene data show CDR1 as SSHAT and CDR2 as FNYEAQ (reference sequence). The CDR3 has 13 amino acids. V lost 4 bases and J 5 bases, leaving 12 bases between the germline ends.

The gene calls are TRBV5-1 and TRBJ1-3; a possible D gene is TRBD1 (6 bases). CDR3 size: 12 residues. CDR1 is SGHRS and CDR2 is YFSETQ in the germline V gene. Trimming took 4 bases from V and 8 from J, leaving 10 bases between them. The CDR3 nucleotides are TGCGCCAGCAGCCAGGACAGTCACACCATATATTTT. As protein: CASSQDSHTIYF.

The chain employs TRBV6-5 and TRBJ2-7, with TRBD1 matching over 8 bases. This CDR3 has 14 amino acids. V lost 5 bases and J lost 2; bases outside the gene matches: 5. Germline lookup yields CDR1 MNHEY and CDR2 SVGAGI. The CDR3, as DNA: TGTGCCAGCAGTAAGACAGGGGCCCCCTACGAGCAGTACGTC. Translation: CASSKTGAPYEQYV.

J is TRBJ2-7 and V is TRBV20-1; the D is unclear. The CDR3 loop spans 11 amino acids. Trimming removed 3 bases at V and 3 bases at J, with 6 bases between. Germline V gene sequence: CDR1 DFQATT, CDR2 SNEGSKA (reference sequence). Here the CDR3 reads CSARRSYEQYF. DNA of the CDR3: TGCAGTGCTAGGAGGAGCTACGAGCAGTACTTC.

This chain links TRBV7-9 with TRBJ1-1; D is unclear. This CDR3 is built from 13 residues. The V end lost 0 bases, the J end lost 1 base, and 3 bases lay between the germline ends. Germline CDR1 and CDR2: SEHNR and FQNEAQ (reference sequence). The CDR3 region has the DNA TGTGCCAGCAGCTTAGCGGCGAACACTGAAGCTTTCTTT. This encodes CASSLAANTEAFF.

The J gene is TRBJ1-2, the V gene TRBV7-9; D not certain. The CDR3 extends over 15 amino acids. Trimming removed 1 base at V and 3 bases at J, with 12 bases between. Germline lookup yields CDR1 SEHNR and CDR2 FQNEAQ (reference sequence). CDR3 amino acids: CASSLVPRLDYGYTF. The CDR3 DNA reads as TGTGCCAGCAGCTTAGTCCCTCGGCTAGACTATGGCTACACCTTC.

The V call is TRBV7-9, the J call TRBJ2-2; D not certain. This CDR3 has 14 residues. The ends were cut back, 10 bases at V and 6 bases at J, with 18 bases in the middle. The V gene's germline CDR1 is SEHNR and CDR2 FQNEAQ (reference sequence). CDR3 sequence reads: CAISSRARAGELFF. The CDR3 region has the DNA TGTGCCATCTCTTCACGCGCTAGAGCCGGGGAGCTGTTTTTT.

The chain has TRBV10-2 and TRBJ2-5; a weak D match, TRBD2 (6 bases). V lost 7 bases, J lost 0 bases, and 9 bases lay in between. Germline-derived CDR1 and CDR2 are WSHSY and SAAADI. The CDR3 runs 13 residues. This CDR3 is CASTGTYQETQYF. For the CDR3, the DNA is TGCGCCAGCACTGGGACTTACCAAGAGACCCAGTACTTC.

The genes are TRBV9 and TRBJ2-1; 7 positions match TRBD1. CDR1 SGDLS and CDR2 YYNGEE come from the germline V gene. The CDR3 spans 14 residues. V shed 2 bases and J 4 bases; nucleotides not matched to a gene: 3. This CDR3 reads CASSVGTVYNEQFF. The CDR3 coding sequence is TGTGCCAGCAGCGTCGGGACAGTTTACAATGAGCAGTTCTTC.

The J gene is TRBJ1-3, the V gene TRBV2; D unclear. The CDR3 runs to 15 residues. V was clipped by 6 bases and J by 5 bases, with 17 bases between them. The V gene's germline CDR1 is SNHLY and CDR2 FYNNEI. CDR3 in amino acids: CASSSEVNRRNTIYF. The CDR3 bases are TGTGCCAGCAGCTCAGAAGTGAACAGAAGAAACACCATATATTTT.